The source of this T cell receptor (beta chain) is a study of T cells expressing NK-cell markers. On the study more broadly: The TCR beta repertoires originated in sorted CD3+CD56+NKG2C+, CD3+CD56+NKG2C- and CD3+CD56-NKG2C+ T cells. The authors sequenced eight donors, of whom seven were HCMV-seropositive and one was seronegative.

To note about this clonotype: Its specificity is unknown.

Researchers built TCR beta cDNA using 5'RACE template switching with UMIs. TCRdb reanalyzed the 5' RACE reads and collapses them to one entry per CDR3 protein, without DNA. Its table records 160,000 or so distinct CDR3 sequences. The CDR3 runs 14 residues. Germline V gene lookup returns CDR1 LNHDA and CDR2 SQIVND (reference sequence). Study conclusions and caveats: The study found these clonotypes also leading the CD3+CD56-NKG2C+ fraction in four donors.

Source material: blood T cells: a sorted CD56 or NKG2C T cell subset, CD4+ or CD8+ T cells, or bulk PBMC T cells (not recorded which). This chain connects TRBV19 to TRBJ2-7; as DNA is missing, the TRBD1 call by TCRdb cannot be tested. The sequence was collected from a woman aged 18 to 75 in good health. The CDR3 loop reads CASSRTGVSNEQYF.